Reported below is one TCR beta chain. Every PCR received spiked-in synthetic TCR analog templates. TCRdb keeps only in-frame clones here, not all; method: immunoSEQ multiplex PCR. The profile shows some 45,000 clones, over 75% of them singletons. Described time point: pretreatment peripheral blood. These data originate in a study of PD-L1 blockade in urothelial cancer. The CDR3 loop spans 15 amino acids. V lost 0 bases to trimming and J lost 3 bases, with 10 bases between them. Germline V lookup: CDR1 SGHRS, CDR2 YFSETQ. This TCR was sampled from a donor aged 40 or over with urothelial cancer. Sequenced material: PBMCs, taken around atezolizumab (anti-PD-L1) treatment. The V call is TRBV5-1, the J call TRBJ1-5, with D possibly TRBD1 on 6 matching bases. CDR3 residues: CASSLGAGANQPQHF. CDR3 DNA sequence: TGCGCCAGCAGCTTGGGGGCAGGGGCCAATCAGCCCCAGCATTTT.